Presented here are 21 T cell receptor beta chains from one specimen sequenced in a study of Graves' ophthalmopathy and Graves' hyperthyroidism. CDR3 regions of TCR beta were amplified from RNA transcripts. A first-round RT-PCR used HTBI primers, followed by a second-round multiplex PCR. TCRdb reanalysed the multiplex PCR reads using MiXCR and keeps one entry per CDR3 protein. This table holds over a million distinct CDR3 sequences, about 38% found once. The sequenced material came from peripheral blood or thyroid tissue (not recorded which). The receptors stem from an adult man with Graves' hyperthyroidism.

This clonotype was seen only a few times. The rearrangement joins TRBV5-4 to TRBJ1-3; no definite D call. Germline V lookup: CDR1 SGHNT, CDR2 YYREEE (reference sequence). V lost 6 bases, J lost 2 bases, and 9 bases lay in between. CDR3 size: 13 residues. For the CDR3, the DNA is TGTGCCAGCACCTCTATAACTGGAAACACCATATATTTT. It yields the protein CASTSITGNTIYF.

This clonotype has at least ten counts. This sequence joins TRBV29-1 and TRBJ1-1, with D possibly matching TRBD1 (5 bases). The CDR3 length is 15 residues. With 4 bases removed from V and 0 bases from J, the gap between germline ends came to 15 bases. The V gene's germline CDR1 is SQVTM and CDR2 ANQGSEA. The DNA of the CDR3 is TGCAGCGTTGGTTTACCTGGGGCCCTGAACACTGAAGCTTTCTTT. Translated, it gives CSVGLPGALNTEAFF.

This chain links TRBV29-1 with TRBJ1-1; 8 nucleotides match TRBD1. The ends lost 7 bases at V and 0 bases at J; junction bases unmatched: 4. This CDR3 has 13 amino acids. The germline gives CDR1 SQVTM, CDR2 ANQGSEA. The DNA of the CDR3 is TGCAGCGCCAAGACAGGGGTGAACACTGAAGCTTTCTTT. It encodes CSAKTGVNTEAFF.

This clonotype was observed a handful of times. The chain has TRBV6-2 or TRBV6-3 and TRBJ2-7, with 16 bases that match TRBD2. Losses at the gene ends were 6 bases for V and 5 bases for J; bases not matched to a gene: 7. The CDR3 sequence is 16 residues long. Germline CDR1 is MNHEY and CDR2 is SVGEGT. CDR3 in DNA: TGTGCCAGCAGCCCCGGGACTAGCGGGAGGGCCCACGAGCAGTACTTC. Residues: CASSPGTSGRAHEQYF.

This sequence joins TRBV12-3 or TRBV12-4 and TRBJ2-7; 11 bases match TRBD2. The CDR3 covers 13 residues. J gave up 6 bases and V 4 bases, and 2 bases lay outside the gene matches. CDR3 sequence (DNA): TGTGCCAGCAGTTCTAGCGGGAGGTCCGAGCAGTACTTC. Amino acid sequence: CASSSSGRSEQYF.

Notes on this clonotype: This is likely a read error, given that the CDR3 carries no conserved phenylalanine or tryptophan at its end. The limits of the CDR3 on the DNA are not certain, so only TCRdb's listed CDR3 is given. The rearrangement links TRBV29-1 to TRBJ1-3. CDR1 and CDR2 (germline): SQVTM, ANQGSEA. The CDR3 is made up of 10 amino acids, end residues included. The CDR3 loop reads CSVVRRSGSS.

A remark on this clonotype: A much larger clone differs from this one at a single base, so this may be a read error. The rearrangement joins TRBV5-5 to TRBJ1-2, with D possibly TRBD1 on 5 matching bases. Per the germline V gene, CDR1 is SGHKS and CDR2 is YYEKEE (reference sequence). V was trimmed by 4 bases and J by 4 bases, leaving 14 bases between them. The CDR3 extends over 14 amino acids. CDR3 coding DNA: TGTGCCAGCAGCCCCACCGAGGGGTTCTATGGCTACACCTTC. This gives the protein CASSPTEGFYGYTF.

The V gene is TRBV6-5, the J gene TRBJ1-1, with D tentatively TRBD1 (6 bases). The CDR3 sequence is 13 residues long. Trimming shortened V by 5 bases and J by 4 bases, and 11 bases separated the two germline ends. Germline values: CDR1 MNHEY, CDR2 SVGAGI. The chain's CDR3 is CASSTAGATEAFF. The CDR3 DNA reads TGTGCCAGCAGTACTGCGGGGGCCACTGAAGCTTTCTTT.

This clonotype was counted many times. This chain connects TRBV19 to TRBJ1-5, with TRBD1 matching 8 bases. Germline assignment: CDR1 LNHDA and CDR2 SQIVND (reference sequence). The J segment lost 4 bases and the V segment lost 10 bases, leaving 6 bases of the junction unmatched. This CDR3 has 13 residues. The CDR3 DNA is TGTGCCACGCGCTGGACAGGGAATCAGCCCCAGCATTTT. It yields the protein CATRWTGNQPQHF.

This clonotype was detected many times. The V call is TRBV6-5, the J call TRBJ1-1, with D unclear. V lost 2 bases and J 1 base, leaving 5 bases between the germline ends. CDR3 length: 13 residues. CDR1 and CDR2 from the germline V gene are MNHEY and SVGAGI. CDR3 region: CASSYGRNTEAFF. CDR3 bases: TGTGCCAGCAGTTACGGCAGGAACACTGAAGCTTTCTTT.

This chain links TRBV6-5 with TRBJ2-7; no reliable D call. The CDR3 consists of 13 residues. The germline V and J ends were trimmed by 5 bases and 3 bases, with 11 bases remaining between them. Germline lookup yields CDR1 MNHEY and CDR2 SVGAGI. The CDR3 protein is CASSGQPFYEQYF. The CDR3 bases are TGTGCCAGCAGTGGTCAGCCATTCTACGAGCAGTACTTC.

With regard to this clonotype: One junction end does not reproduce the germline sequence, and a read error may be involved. The CDR3 DNA reads as TGTGCCAGCAGCGTAGAGGGATCAACTAATGAAAAACTGCTTTTT. Protein product: CASSVEGSTNEKLLF. The chain uses TRBV9 and TRBJ1-4; D is uncertain. The germline V gene has CDR1 SGDLS and CDR2 YYNGEE. The CDR3 sequence is 15 residues long.

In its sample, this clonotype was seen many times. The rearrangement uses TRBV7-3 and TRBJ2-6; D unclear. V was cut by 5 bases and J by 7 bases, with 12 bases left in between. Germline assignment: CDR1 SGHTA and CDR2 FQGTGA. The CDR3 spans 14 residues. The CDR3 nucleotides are TGTGCCAGCAGCGCTCCCACCGCTGCCAACGTCCTGACTTTC. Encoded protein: CASSAPTAANVLTF.

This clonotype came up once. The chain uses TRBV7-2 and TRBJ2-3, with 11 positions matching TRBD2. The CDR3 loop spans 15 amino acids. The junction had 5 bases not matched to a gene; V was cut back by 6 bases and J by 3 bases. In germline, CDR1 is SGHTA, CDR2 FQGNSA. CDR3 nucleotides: TGTGCCAGCAGGATGGGGACTAGCGGAACAGATACGCAGTATTTT. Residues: CASRMGTSGTDTQYF.

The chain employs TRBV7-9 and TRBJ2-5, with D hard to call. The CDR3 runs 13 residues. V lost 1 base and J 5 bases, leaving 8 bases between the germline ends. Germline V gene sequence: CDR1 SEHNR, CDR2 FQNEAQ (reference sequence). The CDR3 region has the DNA TGTGCCAGCAGCTTAGAGTCGACGGAGACCCAGTACTTC. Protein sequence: CASSLESTETQYF.

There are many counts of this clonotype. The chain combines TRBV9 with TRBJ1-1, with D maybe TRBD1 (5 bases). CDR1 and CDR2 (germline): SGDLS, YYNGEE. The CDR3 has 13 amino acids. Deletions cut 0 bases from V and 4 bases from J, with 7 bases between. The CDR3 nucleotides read TGTGCCAGCAGCGTAGATCAGGGCACTGAAGCTTTCTTT. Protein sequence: CASSVDQGTEAFF. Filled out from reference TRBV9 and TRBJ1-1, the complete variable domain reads DSGVTQTPKHLITATGQRVTLRCSPRSGDLSVYWYQQSLDQGLQFLIQYYNGEERAKGNILERFSAQQFPDLHSELNLSSLELGDSALYFCASSVDQGTEAFFGQGTRLTVV.

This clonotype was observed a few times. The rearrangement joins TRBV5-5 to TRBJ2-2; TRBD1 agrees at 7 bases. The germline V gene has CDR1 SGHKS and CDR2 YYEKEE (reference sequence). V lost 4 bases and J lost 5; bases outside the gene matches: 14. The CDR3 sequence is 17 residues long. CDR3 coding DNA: TGTGCCAGCAGCCAGACCACAGGGGCCCTGGGGACCGGGGAGCTGTTTTTT. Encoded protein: CASSQTTGALGTGELFF.

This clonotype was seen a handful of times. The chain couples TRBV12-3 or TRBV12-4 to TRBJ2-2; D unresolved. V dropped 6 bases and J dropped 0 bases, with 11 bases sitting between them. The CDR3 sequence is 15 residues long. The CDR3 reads CASRKGSSNTGELFF. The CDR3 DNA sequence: TGTGCCAGCAGAAAGGGCAGTTCGAACACCGGGGAGCTGTTTTTT.

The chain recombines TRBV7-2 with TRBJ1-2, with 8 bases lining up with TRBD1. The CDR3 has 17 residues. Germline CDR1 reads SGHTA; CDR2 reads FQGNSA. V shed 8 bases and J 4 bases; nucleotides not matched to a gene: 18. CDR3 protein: CASSPLEDRGFFYGYTF. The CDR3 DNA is TGTGCCAGCTCACCGTTGGAAGACAGGGGATTCTTCTATGGCTACACCTTC.

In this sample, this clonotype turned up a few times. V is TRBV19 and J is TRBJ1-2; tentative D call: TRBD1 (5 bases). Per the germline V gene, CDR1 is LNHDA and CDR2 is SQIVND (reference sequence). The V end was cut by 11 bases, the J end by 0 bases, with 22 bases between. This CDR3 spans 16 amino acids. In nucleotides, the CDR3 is TGTGCCTGGAGTGTACTGCAGGGACGCCCTAACTATGGCTACACCTTC. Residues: CAWSVLQGRPNYGYTF. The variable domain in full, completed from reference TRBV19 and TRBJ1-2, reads DGGITQSPKYLFRKEGQNVTLSCEQNLNHDAMYWYRQDPGQGLRLIYYSQIVNDFQKGDIAEGYSVSREKKESFPLTVTSAQKNPTAFYLCAWSVLQGRPNYGYTFGSGTRLTVV.

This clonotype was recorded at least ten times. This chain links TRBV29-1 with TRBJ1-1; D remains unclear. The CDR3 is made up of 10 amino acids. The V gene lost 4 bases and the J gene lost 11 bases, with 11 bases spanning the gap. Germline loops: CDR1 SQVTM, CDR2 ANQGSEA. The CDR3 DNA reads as TGCAGCGTTGTAGGCGCGTTCGCTTTCTTT. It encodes CSVVGAFAFF.